A selection of T cell receptor beta chains follows, all from one sample in a study of blood T cell repertoires in COVID-19. Profiling relied on immunoSEQ multiplex PCR, and the TCRdb table lists in-frame clones only, not all of them. The sample includes roughly 65,000 clones, roughly nine tenths of them seen just once. Sequencing input: peripheral blood. The receptors stem from a woman aged 60-75 years with acute or convalescent COVID-19. The CDR3 runs from the conserved cysteine through the conserved F or W. Fields, in order: J gene, V gene, clone size, D gene, CDR3 length, CDR3 protein, CDR3 DNA. D genes are given only for firm matches. Clone size is shown for a subset of rows, as once, few, many or a class of expanded clone.

J gene: TRBJ1-2; V gene: TRBV5-1; clone size: -; D gene: TRBD1; CDR3 length: 15; CDR3 protein: CASSSGQGDYYGYTF; CDR3 DNA: TGCGCCAGCAGCTCCGGACAGGGGGATTACTATGGCTACACCTTC
J gene: TRBJ1-2; V gene: TRBV10-3; clone size: -; D gene: -; CDR3 length: 13; CDR3 protein: CAISMDSNYGYTF; CDR3 DNA: TGTGCCATCAGTATGGACAGTAACTATGGCTACACCTTC
J gene: TRBJ2-1; V gene: TRBV24-1; clone size: -; D gene: TRBD2; CDR3 length: 16; CDR3 protein: CATSDPSRGGYNEQFF; CDR3 DNA: TGTGCCACCAGTGACCCCTCACGGGGGGGATACAATGAGCAGTTCTTC
J gene: TRBJ1-1; V gene: TRBV28; clone size: -; D gene: -; CDR3 length: 11; CDR3 protein: CASKIEFEAFF; CDR3 DNA: TGTGCCAGCAAAATAGAGTTTGAAGCTTTCTTT
J gene: TRBJ1-1; V gene: TRBV5-1; clone size: -; D gene: -; CDR3 length: 13; CDR3 protein: CASSFAGDTEAFF; CDR3 DNA: TGCGCCAGCAGCTTTGCGGGGGACACTGAAGCTTTCTTT
J gene: TRBJ2-1; V gene: TRBV2; clone size: -; D gene: -; CDR3 length: 13; CDR3 protein: CASRLLRDNEQFF; CDR3 DNA: TGTGCCAGCAGGCTACTACGTGACAATGAGCAGTTCTTC
J gene: TRBJ2-5; V gene: TRBV19; clone size: few; D gene: -; CDR3 length: 15; CDR3 protein: CASSQGGVVRETQYF; CDR3 DNA: TGTGCCAGCTCTCAAGGGGGGGTCGTTCGAGAGACCCAGTACTTC
J gene: TRBJ1-3; V gene: TRBV10-2; clone size: few; D gene: -; CDR3 length: 16; CDR3 protein: CASSAGSPTAGNTIYF; CDR3 DNA: TGCGCCAGCAGTGCCGGGTCGCCGACGGCTGGAAACACCATATATTTT
J gene: TRBJ2-1; V gene: TRBV6-5; clone size: once; D gene: TRBD2; CDR3 length: 15; CDR3 protein: CASKSSGTTYNEQFF; CDR3 DNA: TGTGCCAGCAAATCTAGCGGGACTACCTACAATGAGCAGTTCTTC
J gene: TRBJ2-2; V gene: TRBV13; clone size: -; D gene: TRBD2; CDR3 length: 17; CDR3 protein: CASRPNPLAGGAGELFF; CDR3 DNA: TGTGCCAGCAGGCCGAACCCTCTAGCGGGGGGGGCCGGGGAGCTGTTTTTT
J gene: TRBJ1-2; V gene: TRBV6-5; clone size: few; D gene: -; CDR3 length: 14; CDR3 protein: CASVRGAGNYGYTF; CDR3 DNA: TGTGCCAGCGTAAGGGGCGCAGGGAACTATGGCTACACCTTC
J gene: TRBJ2-1; V gene: TRBV2; clone size: -; D gene: TRBD2; CDR3 length: 14; CDR3 protein: CASSELAGMNEQFF; CDR3 DNA: TGTGCCAGCAGTGAACTAGCGGGGATGAATGAGCAGTTCTTC
J gene: TRBJ2-6; V gene: TRBV10-3; clone size: -; D gene: -; CDR3 length: 16; CDR3 protein: CAISEPRGAGANVLTF; CDR3 DNA: TGTGCCATCAGTGAGCCACGTGGGGCCGGGGCCAACGTCCTGACTTTC
J gene: TRBJ1-2; V gene: TRBV28; clone size: -; D gene: TRBD1; CDR3 length: 15; CDR3 protein: CASRPAADRGDGYTF; CDR3 DNA: TGTGCCAGCAGACCAGCCGCGGACAGGGGCGATGGCTACACCTTC
J gene: TRBJ1-2; V gene: TRBV7-2; clone size: -; D gene: TRBD1; CDR3 length: 15; CDR3 protein: CASSLRQGAFYGYTF; CDR3 DNA: TGTGCCAGCAGCCTTAGACAGGGCGCCTTTTATGGCTACACCTTC
J gene: TRBJ1-1; V gene: TRBV6-5; clone size: -; D gene: -; CDR3 length: 15; CDR3 protein: CASISQEVMNTEAFF; CDR3 DNA: TGTGCCAGCATCTCGCAGGAGGTAATGAACACTGAAGCTTTCTTT
J gene: TRBJ2-2; V gene: TRBV18; clone size: -; D gene: TRBD2; CDR3 length: 16; CDR3 protein: CASSASGGANTGELFF; CDR3 DNA: TGTGCCAGCTCAGCCAGCGGGGGAGCGAACACCGGGGAGCTGTTTTTT
J gene: TRBJ2-2; V gene: TRBV19; clone size: -; D gene: -; CDR3 length: 13; CDR3 protein: CASTPRETGELFF; CDR3 DNA: TGTGCCAGTACCCCGAGGGAAACCGGGGAGCTGTTTTTT
J gene: TRBJ2-1; V gene: TRBV10-3; clone size: -; D gene: -; CDR3 length: 14; CDR3 protein: CAISELSTVGEQFF; CDR3 DNA: TGTGCCATCAGTGAGCTCTCGACAGTGGGTGAGCAGTTCTTC
J gene: TRBJ1-4; V gene: TRBV3-1/TRBV3-2; clone size: -; D gene: -; CDR3 length: 15; CDR3 protein: CASSQRGGTNEKLFF; CDR3 DNA: TGTGCCAGCAGCCAGCGGGGCGGCACTAATGAAAAACTGTTTTTT
J gene: TRBJ1-5; V gene: TRBV28; clone size: -; D gene: -; CDR3 length: 15; CDR3 protein: CASGQFSGNNQPQHF; CDR3 DNA: TGTGCCAGCGGTCAGTTTTCAGGAAACAATCAGCCCCAGCATTTT
J gene: TRBJ2-1; V gene: TRBV9; clone size: once; D gene: TRBD2; CDR3 length: 15; CDR3 protein: CASSETSGGAYEQFF; CDR3 DNA: TGTGCCAGCAGCGAGACTAGCGGGGGGGCCTATGAGCAGTTCTTC
J gene: TRBJ2-7; V gene: TRBV7-6; clone size: -; D gene: -; CDR3 length: 15; CDR3 protein: CASSFGSEEAYEQYF; CDR3 DNA: TGTGCCAGCAGCTTCGGGTCGGAAGAGGCCTACGAGCAGTACTTC
J gene: TRBJ1-3; V gene: TRBV5-1; clone size: -; D gene: -; CDR3 length: 15; CDR3 protein: CASSLEGVTGNTIYF; CDR3 DNA: TGCGCCAGCAGCCTTGAGGGGGTGACTGGAAACACCATATATTTT
J gene: TRBJ2-2; V gene: TRBV21-1; clone size: few; D gene: -; CDR3 length: 19; CDR3 protein: CASSKQWTSGGTNTGELFF; CDR3 DNA: TGTGCCAGCAGCAAGCAGTGGACTAGCGGGGGCACGAACACCGGGGAGCTGTTTTTT
J gene: TRBJ1-2; V gene: TRBV5-6; clone size: -; D gene: TRBD1; CDR3 length: 13; CDR3 protein: CASRLTGDDGYTF; CDR3 DNA: TGTGCCAGCAGGCTAACAGGGGACGATGGCTACACCTTC
J gene: TRBJ2-7; V gene: TRBV4-1; clone size: -; D gene: -; CDR3 length: 17; CDR3 protein: CASSQDEGGDINYEQYF; CDR3 DNA: TGCGCCAGCAGCCAAGATGAAGGAGGTGATATCAACTACGAGCAGTACTTC
J gene: TRBJ1-2; V gene: TRBV5-4; clone size: -; D gene: TRBD1; CDR3 length: 16; CDR3 protein: CASSVTGGLVGYGYTF; CDR3 DNA: TGTGCCAGCAGCGTGACAGGGGGCTTAGTGGGCTATGGCTACACCTTC
J gene: TRBJ2-5; V gene: TRBV2; clone size: -; D gene: TRBD1; CDR3 length: 17; CDR3 protein: CASSPDTGTGGKETQYF; CDR3 DNA: TGTGCCAGCAGTCCGGATACCGGGACAGGGGGGAAAGAGACCCAGTACTTC
J gene: TRBJ2-3; V gene: TRBV7-9; clone size: -; D gene: -; CDR3 length: 16; CDR3 protein: CASSSTGTRDTDTQYF; CDR3 DNA: TGTGCCAGCAGCTCGACGGGGACTCGAGACACAGATACGCAGTATTTT
J gene: TRBJ1-1; V gene: TRBV6-6; clone size: -; D gene: -; CDR3 length: 16; CDR3 protein: CASSYGRQSTGTEAFF; CDR3 DNA: TGTGCCAGCAGTTACGGGCGCCAATCGACAGGCACTGAAGCTTTCTTT
J gene: TRBJ2-1; V gene: TRBV11-2; clone size: -; D gene: -; CDR3 length: 12; CDR3 protein: CASSLSPGEQFF; CDR3 DNA: TGTGCCAGCAGCTTAAGCCCGGGGGAGCAGTTCTTC
J gene: TRBJ1-1; V gene: TRBV3-1/TRBV3-2; clone size: -; D gene: -; CDR3 length: 14; CDR3 protein: CASSPSGPREEAFF; CDR3 DNA: TGTGCCAGCAGCCCGAGCGGGCCCCGCGAGGAAGCTTTCTTT
J gene: TRBJ2-3; V gene: TRBV10-1; clone size: -; D gene: -; CDR3 length: 20; CDR3 protein: CASSDSTGVEGKGTADTQYF; CDR3 DNA: TGCGCCAGCAGTGACTCAACAGGGGTGGAGGGGAAGGGCACAGCAGATACGCAGTATTTT
J gene: TRBJ1-5; V gene: TRBV28; clone size: -; D gene: -; CDR3 length: 13; CDR3 protein: CASSPPGYQPQHF; CDR3 DNA: TGTGCCAGCAGTCCGCCGGGGTATCAGCCCCAGCATTTT
J gene: TRBJ1-2; V gene: TRBV10-3; clone size: -; D gene: -; CDR3 length: 14; CDR3 protein: CAISESGGSYGYTF; CDR3 DNA: TGTGCCATCAGTGAGTCAGGAGGGTCCTATGGCTACACCTTC
J gene: TRBJ2-3; V gene: TRBV11-3; clone size: -; D gene: -; CDR3 length: 15; CDR3 protein: CASSLWAGSTDTQYF; CDR3 DNA: TGTGCCAGCAGCTTATGGGCGGGGAGCACAGATACGCAGTATTTT
J gene: TRBJ1-6; V gene: TRBV9; clone size: -; D gene: -; CDR3 length: 14; CDR3 protein: CASSVLQGNSPLHF; CDR3 DNA: TGTGCCAGCAGCGTACTTCAGGGAAATTCACCCCTCCACTTT
J gene: TRBJ2-5; V gene: TRBV5-1; clone size: -; D gene: -; CDR3 length: 15; CDR3 protein: CASTSGPGEEETQYF; CDR3 DNA: TGCGCCAGCACCTCAGGCCCGGGGGAAGAAGAGACCCAGTACTTC
J gene: TRBJ1-1; V gene: TRBV25-1; clone size: once; D gene: TRBD1; CDR3 length: 14; CDR3 protein: CASSERRGNSEAFF; CDR3 DNA: TGTGCCAGCAGTGAACGCAGGGGGAACTCTGAAGCTTTCTTT
J gene: TRBJ1-6; V gene: TRBV4-1; clone size: -; D gene: -; CDR3 length: 16; CDR3 protein: CASSLSGVLGNSPLHF; CDR3 DNA: TGCGCCAGCAGCCTATCGGGGGTTCTAGGAAATTCACCCCTCCACTTT
J gene: TRBJ2-7; V gene: TRBV30; clone size: -; D gene: TRBD1; CDR3 length: 11; CDR3 protein: CAWGTAGEQYF; CDR3 DNA: TGTGCCTGGGGGACAGCCGGCGAGCAGTACTTC
J gene: TRBJ2-7; V gene: TRBV7-9; clone size: -; D gene: TRBD1; CDR3 length: 19; CDR3 protein: CASSPMDRALPPQHYEQYF; CDR3 DNA: TGTGCCAGCAGCCCAATGGACAGGGCCTTGCCCCCGCAGCACTACGAGCAGTACTTC
J gene: TRBJ1-3; V gene: TRBV6-5; clone size: -; D gene: -; CDR3 length: 12; CDR3 protein: CASSSPGNTIYF; CDR3 DNA: TGTGCCAGCAGTTCCCCGGGAAACACCATATATTTT
J gene: TRBJ1-2; V gene: TRBV3-1/TRBV3-2; clone size: -; D gene: -; CDR3 length: 12; CDR3 protein: CASSVPGASYTF; CDR3 DNA: TGTGCCAGCAGCGTACCGGGAGCTAGCTACACCTTC
J gene: TRBJ1-1; V gene: TRBV3-1/TRBV3-2; clone size: -; D gene: TRBD1; CDR3 length: 21; CDR3 protein: CASSQDDGTASVQYLNTEAFF; CDR3 DNA: TGTGCCAGCAGCCAAGATGATGGGACAGCGTCAGTACAGTATTTGAACACTGAAGCTTTCTTT
J gene: TRBJ1-1; V gene: TRBV12-5; clone size: -; D gene: TRBD1; CDR3 length: 18; CDR3 protein: CASGFSLTGLDPGTEAFF; CDR3 DNA: TGTGCTAGTGGTTTTTCCCTGACAGGGTTGGACCCGGGAACTGAAGCTTTCTTT
J gene: TRBJ2-7; V gene: TRBV27; clone size: few; D gene: TRBD1; CDR3 length: 14; CDR3 protein: CASRPRTGEYEQYF; CDR3 DNA: TGTGCCAGCAGACCCCGGACAGGGGAATACGAGCAGTACTTC
J gene: TRBJ2-1; V gene: TRBV7-8; clone size: -; D gene: -; CDR3 length: 14; CDR3 protein: CASSWEGGYNEQFF; CDR3 DNA: TGTGCCAGCAGTTGGGAGGGGGGTTACAATGAGCAGTTCTTC
J gene: TRBJ2-7; V gene: TRBV7-8; clone size: -; D gene: -; CDR3 length: 14; CDR3 protein: CASSLVDRTYEQYF; CDR3 DNA: TGTGCCAGCAGCTTAGTTGACAGAACCTACGAGCAGTACTTC
J gene: TRBJ2-3; V gene: TRBV3-1/TRBV3-2; clone size: -; D gene: -; CDR3 length: 15; CDR3 protein: CASSHPGGSTDTQYF; CDR3 DNA: TGTGCCAGCAGCCATCCCGGGGGTTCGACAGATACGCAGTATTTT
J gene: TRBJ1-3; V gene: TRBV2; clone size: -; D gene: TRBD1; CDR3 length: 15; CDR3 protein: CASSKDRSSGNTIYF; CDR3 DNA: TGTGCCAGCAGTAAGGACAGGTCCTCTGGAAACACCATATATTTT
J gene: TRBJ1-5; V gene: TRBV19; clone size: few; D gene: TRBD1; CDR3 length: 15; CDR3 protein: CASSTRTGATQPQHF; CDR3 DNA: TGTGCCAGTAGTACGCGGACAGGGGCCACTCAGCCCCAGCATTTT
J gene: TRBJ2-1; V gene: TRBV23-1; clone size: -; D gene: -; CDR3 length: 11; CDR3 protein: CASSQLNEQFF; CDR3 DNA: TGCGCCAGCAGTCAGCTAAATGAGCAGTTCTTC
J gene: TRBJ1-1; V gene: TRBV7-8; clone size: -; D gene: -; CDR3 length: 13; CDR3 protein: CASSFNMNTEAFF; CDR3 DNA: TGTGCCAGCAGCTTCAACATGAACACTGAAGCTTTCTTT